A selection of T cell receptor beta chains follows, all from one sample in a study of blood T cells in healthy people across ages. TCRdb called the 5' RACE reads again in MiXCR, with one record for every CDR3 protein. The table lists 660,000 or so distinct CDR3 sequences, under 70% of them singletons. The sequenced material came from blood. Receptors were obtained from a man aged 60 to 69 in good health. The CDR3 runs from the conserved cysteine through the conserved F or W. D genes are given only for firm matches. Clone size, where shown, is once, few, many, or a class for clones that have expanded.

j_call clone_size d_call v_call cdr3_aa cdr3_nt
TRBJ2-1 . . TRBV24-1 CATSPGESYNEQFF TGTGCCACCAGTCCGGGAGAATCCTACAATGAGCAGTTCTTC
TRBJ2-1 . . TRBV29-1 CSVDQWGEQFF TGCAGCGTTGATCAGTGGGGTGAGCAGTTCTTC
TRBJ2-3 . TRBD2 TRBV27 CASSSQKRGDTQYF TGTGCCAGCAGTTCCCAGAAGCGGGGAGATACGCAGTATTTT
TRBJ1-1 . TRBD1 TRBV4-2 CASSPTSDRGSEAFF TGTGCCAGCAGCCCCACCTCAGACAGGGGGTCTGAAGCTTTCTTT
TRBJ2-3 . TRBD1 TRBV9 CASSVPLQGDRLGTDTQYF TGTGCCAGCAGCGTCCCCCTACAGGGGGACCGACTTGGCACAGATACGCAGTATTTT
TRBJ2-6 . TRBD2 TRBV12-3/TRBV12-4 CASSFGGMTGANVLTF TGTGCCAGCAGTTTCGGGGGGATGACTGGGGCCAACGTCCTGACTTTC
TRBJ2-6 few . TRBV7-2 CASSLGRHSGANVLTF TGTGCCAGCAGCTTAGGGCGACACTCTGGGGCCAACGTCCTGACTTTC
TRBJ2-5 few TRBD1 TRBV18 CASSLGQGAEETQYF TGTGCCAGCTCACTTGGACAGGGGGCAGAAGAGACCCAGTACTTC
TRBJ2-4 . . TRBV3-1 CASSHDENIQYF TGTGCCAGCAGCCACGACGAAAACATTCAGTACTTC
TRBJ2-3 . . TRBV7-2 CASSLDGPSRTQYF TGTGCCAGCAGCTTAGACGGGCCCTCCCGTACGCAGTATTTT
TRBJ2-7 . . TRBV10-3 CAISGGQSYEQYF TGTGCCATCAGTGGGGGTCAGTCCTACGAGCAGTACTTC
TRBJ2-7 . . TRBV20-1 CSADRGLYYEQYF TGCAGTGCCGATCGAGGACTTTACTACGAGCAGTACTTC
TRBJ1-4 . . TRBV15 CATSKTTPLREKLFF TGTGCCACCAGTAAGACCACCCCCCTTAGAGAAAAACTGTTTTTT
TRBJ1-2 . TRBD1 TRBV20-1 CSARVPPGTGVTYGYTF TGCAGTGCTAGAGTCCCTCCCGGGACAGGGGTGACCTATGGCTACACCTTC
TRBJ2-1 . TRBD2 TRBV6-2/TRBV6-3 CASSYSETGGPGEQFF TGTGCCAGCAGTTACTCGGAAACGGGGGGGCCGGGTGAGCAGTTCTTC
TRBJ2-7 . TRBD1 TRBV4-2 CASSPQGQGGNYEQYF TGTGCCAGCAGTCCTCAGGGACAGGGGGGAAACTACGAGCAGTACTTC
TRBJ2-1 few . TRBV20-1 CSARGGRRNNEQFF TGCAGTGCTAGAGGGGGGAGGAGAAACAATGAGCAGTTCTTC
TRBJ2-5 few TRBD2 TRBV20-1 CSALAGYQETQYF TGCAGTGCCCTAGCGGGGTACCAAGAGACCCAGTACTTC
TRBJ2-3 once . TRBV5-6 CASSLAKITDTQYF TGTGCCAGCAGCTTGGCCAAGATTACAGATACGCAGTATTTT
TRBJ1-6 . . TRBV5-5 CASSLITGPDSPLHF TGTGCCAGCAGCTTGATCACAGGCCCCGATTCACCCCTCCACTTT
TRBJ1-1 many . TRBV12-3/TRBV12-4 CASSLVWGTEAFF TGTGCCAGCAGTTTAGTTTGGGGGACTGAAGCTTTCTTT
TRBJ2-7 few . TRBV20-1 CSASESSYEQYF TGCAGTGCCTCGGAATCTTCCTACGAGCAGTACTTC
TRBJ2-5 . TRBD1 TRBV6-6 CASSNGQGGTQYF TGTGCCAGCAGTAACGGACAGGGTGGGACCCAGTACTTC
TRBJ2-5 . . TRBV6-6 CASTTKSGGPYQETQYF TGTGCCAGCACCACGAAGTCCGGGGGGCCTTATCAAGAGACCCAGTACTTC
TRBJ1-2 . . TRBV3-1 CASSHDRPGGYGYTF TGTGCCAGCAGCCACGATCGACCCGGGGGGTATGGCTACACCTTC
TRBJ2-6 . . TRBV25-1 CASSSGVTGANVLTF TGTGCCAGCAGCTCAGGGGTGACTGGGGCCAACGTCCTGACTTTC
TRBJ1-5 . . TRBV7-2 CASSWGGRNQPQHF TGTGCCAGCAGCTGGGGTGGAAGGAATCAGCCCCAGCATTTT
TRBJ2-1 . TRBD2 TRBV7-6 CASSAGPGLAGYNEQFF TGTGCCAGCAGCGCCGGCCCGGGACTAGCGGGGTACAATGAGCAGTTCTTC
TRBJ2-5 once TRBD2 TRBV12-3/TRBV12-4 CASSRLAGYNEQYF TGTGCCAGCAGCCGACTAGCGGGCTACAATGAGCAGTACTTC
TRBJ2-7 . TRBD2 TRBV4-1 CASSQTREYEQYF TGCGCCAGCAGCCAAACGCGGGAGTACGAGCAGTACTTC
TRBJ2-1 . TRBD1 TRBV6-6 CASSFGTGVYHEQFF TGTGCCAGCAGCTTTGGGACAGGGGTTTACCATGAGCAGTTCTTC
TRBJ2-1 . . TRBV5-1 CASSLIPGPQGEQFF TGCGCCAGCAGCTTGATACCGGGCCCCCAGGGTGAGCAGTTCTTC
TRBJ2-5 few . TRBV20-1 CSARSGGEETQYF TGCAGTGCTAGGTCCGGGGGTGAAGAGACCCAGTACTTC
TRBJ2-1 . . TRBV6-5 CASSYQQGLSNEQFF TGTGCCAGCAGTTACCAACAGGGCCTATCCAATGAGCAGTTCTTC
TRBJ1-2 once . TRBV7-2 CASTPGPYGYTF TGTGCCAGCACCCCAGGCCCTTATGGCTACACCTTC
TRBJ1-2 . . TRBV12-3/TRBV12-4 CASRAPNYGYTF TGTGCCAGCCGGGCCCCTAACTATGGCTACACCTTC
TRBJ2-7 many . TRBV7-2 CASSSGAYYEQYF TGTGCCAGCAGCTCGGGGGCCTACTACGAGCAGTACTTC
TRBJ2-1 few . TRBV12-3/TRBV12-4 CASSLFEGQFF TGTGCCAGCAGTTTATTCGAGGGGCAGTTCTTC
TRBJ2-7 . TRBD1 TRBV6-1 CASREQGGEQYF TGTGCCAGCAGAGAACAGGGGGGCGAGCAGTACTTC
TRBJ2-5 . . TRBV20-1 CSARDGGRRQETQYF TGCAGTGCTAGAGATGGGGGACGTAGGCAAGAGACCCAGTACTTC
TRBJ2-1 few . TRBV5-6 CASRKQAYSSYNEQFF TGTGCCAGCAGGAAACAGGCGTACTCCTCCTACAATGAGCAGTTCTTC
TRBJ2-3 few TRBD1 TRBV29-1 CSVGRTWTGGASSAGTDTQYF TGCAGCGTTGGGAGGACCTGGACAGGGGGCGCGAGTTCGGCGGGCACAGATACGCAGTATTTT
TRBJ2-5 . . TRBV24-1 CATKAKQYF TGTGCCACCAAGGCCAAGCAGTACTTC
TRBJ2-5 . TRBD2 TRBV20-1 CSAPEVGGVFETQYF TGCAGTGCCCCCGAGGTGGGGGGGGTCTTTGAGACCCAGTACTTC